This T cell receptor (beta chain) stems from a study of blood T cell repertoires in COVID-19. Using immunoSEQ multiplex PCR, the repertoire was profiled, and TCRdb retains in-frame clones only, with some absent. The sample contains 140,000 or so clones, roughly nine tenths of which appear only once. The germline CDR1 and CDR2 sequences are LNHDA and SQIVND (reference sequence). The CDR3 runs to 14 residues. The trim removed 7 bases at V and 2 bases at J, leaving 6 bases unmatched. Source material: peripheral blood. This chain uses TRBV19 with TRBJ1-1, with TRBD1 identical over 8 bases. The TCR originated in a human donor in a cohort sampled during active COVID-19. The CDR3 loop reads CASKQGGANTEAFF. As DNA, the CDR3 is TGTGCCAGTAAACAGGGGGGGGCAAACACTGAAGCTTTCTTT.